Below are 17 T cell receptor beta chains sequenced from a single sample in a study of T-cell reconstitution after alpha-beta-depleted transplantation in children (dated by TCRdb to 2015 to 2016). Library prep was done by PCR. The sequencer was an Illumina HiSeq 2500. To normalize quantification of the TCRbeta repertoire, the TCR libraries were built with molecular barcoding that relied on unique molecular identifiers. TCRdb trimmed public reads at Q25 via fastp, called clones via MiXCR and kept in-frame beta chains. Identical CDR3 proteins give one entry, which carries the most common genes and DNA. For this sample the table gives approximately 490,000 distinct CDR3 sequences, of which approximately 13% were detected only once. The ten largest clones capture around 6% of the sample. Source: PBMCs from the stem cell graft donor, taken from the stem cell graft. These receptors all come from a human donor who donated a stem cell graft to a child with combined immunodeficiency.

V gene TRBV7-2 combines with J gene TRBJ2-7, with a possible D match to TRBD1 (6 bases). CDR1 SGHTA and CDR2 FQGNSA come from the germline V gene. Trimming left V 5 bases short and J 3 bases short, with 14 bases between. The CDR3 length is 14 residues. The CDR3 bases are TGTGCCAGCAGCCCTCAACAGGGAGTCTACGAGCAGTACTTC. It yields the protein CASSPQQGVYEQYF.

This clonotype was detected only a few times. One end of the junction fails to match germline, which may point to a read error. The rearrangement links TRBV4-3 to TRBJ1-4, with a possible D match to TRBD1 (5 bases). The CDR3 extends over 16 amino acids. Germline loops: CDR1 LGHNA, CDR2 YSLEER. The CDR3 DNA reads TGCGCCAGCAGCCAAGGGCGGGGGATAACTAATGAAAAACTGTTCTTT. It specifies CASSQGRGITNEKLFF.

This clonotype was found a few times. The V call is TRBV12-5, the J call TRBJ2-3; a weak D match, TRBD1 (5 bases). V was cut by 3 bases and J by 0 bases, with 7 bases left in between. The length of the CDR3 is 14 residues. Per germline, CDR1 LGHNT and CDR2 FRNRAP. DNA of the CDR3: TGTGCTAGTGGTTTCCAGGGTAGCACAGATACGCAGTATTTT. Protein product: CASGFQGSTDTQYF.

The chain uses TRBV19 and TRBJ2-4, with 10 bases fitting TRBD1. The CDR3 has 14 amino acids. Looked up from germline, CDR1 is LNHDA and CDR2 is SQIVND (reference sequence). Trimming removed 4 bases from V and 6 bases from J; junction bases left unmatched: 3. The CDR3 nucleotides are TGTGCCAGTAGTAGGGACAGGGGCGTAAACATTCAGTACTTC. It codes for CASSRDRGVNIQYF. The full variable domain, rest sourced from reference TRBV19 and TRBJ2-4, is DGGITQSPKYLFRKEGQNVTLSCEQNLNHDAMYWYRQDPGQGLRLIYYSQIVNDFQKGDIAEGYSVSREKKESFPLTVTSAQKNPTAFYLCASSRDRGVNIQYFGAGTRLSVL.

The chain's CDR3 is CASGPGGYGYTF. Here the CDR3 DNA reads TGTGCTAGTGGTCCTGGGGGATATGGCTACACCTTC. V usage is TRBV12-5 and J usage is TRBJ1-2; possible D gene TRBD1, 5 bases. Between the trimmed V and J ends, which lost 5 bases and 5 bases, there was a span of 9 bases. Per germline, CDR1 LGHNT and CDR2 FRNRAP. This CDR3 comprises 12 residues.

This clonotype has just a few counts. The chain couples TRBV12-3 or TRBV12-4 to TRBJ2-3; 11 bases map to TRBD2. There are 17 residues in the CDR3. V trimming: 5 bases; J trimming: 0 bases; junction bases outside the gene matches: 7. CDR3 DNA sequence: TGTGCCAGCAGTGGACTAGCGGGTACACCCAGCACAGATACGCAGTATTTT. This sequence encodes CASSGLAGTPSTDTQYF.

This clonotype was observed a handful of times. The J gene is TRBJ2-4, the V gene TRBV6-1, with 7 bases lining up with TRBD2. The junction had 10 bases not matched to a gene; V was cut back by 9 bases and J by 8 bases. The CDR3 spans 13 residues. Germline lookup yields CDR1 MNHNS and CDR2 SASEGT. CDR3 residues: CASGGDDGDIQYF. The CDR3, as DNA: TGTGCCAGTGGGGGGGACGACGGGGACATTCAGTACTTC.

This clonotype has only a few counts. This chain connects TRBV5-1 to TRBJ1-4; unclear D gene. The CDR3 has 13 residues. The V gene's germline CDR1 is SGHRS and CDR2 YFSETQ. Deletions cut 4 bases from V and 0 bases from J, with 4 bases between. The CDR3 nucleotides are TGCGCCAGCAGCGGTGCAACTAATGAAAAACTGTTTTTT. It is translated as CASSGATNEKLFF.

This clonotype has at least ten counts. For the CDR3, the DNA is TGTGCCAGCAGTTCCAGACTAGCGGGCCAAGAGACCCAGTACTTC. Encoded protein: CASSSRLAGQETQYF. The J gene is TRBJ2-5, the V gene TRBV12-3 or TRBV12-4; 10 bases are a match to TRBD2. V was clipped by 4 bases and J by 1 base; unmatched bases: 3. The length of the CDR3 is 15 residues.

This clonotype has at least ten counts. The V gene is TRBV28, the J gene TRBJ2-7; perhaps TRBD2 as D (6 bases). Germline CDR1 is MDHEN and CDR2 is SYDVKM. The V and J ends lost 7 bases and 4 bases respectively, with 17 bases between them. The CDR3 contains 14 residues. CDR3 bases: TGTGCCAGCAAGGATGTGGGGGGAAGATACGAGCAGTACTTC. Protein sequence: CASKDVGGRYEQYF. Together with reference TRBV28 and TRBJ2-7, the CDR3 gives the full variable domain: DVKVTQSSRYLVKRTGEKVFLECVQDMDHENMFWYRQDPGLGLRLIYFSYDVKMKEKGDIPEGYSVSREKKERFSLILESASTNQTSMYLCASKDVGGRYEQYFGPGTRLTVT.

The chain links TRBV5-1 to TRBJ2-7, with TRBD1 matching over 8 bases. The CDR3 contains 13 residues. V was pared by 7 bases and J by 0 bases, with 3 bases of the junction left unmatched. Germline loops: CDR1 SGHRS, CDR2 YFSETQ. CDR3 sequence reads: CASQGANSYEQYF. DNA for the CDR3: TGCGCCAGCCAGGGGGCTAACTCCTACGAGCAGTACTTC.

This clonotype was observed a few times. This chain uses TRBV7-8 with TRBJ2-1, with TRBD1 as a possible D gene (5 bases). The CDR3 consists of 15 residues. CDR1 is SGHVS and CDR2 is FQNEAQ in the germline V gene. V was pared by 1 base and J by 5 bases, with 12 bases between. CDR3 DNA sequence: TGTGCCAGCAGCTTAGTAGGGGCCCGAAACAATGAGCAGTTCTTC. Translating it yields CASSLVGARNNEQFF. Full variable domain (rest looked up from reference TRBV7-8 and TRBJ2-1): GAGVSQSPRYKVAKRGQDVALRCDPISGHVSLFWYQQALGQGPEFLTYFQNEAQLDKSGLPSDRFFAERPEGSVSTLKIQRTQQEDSAVYLCASSLVGARNNEQFFGPGTRLTVL.

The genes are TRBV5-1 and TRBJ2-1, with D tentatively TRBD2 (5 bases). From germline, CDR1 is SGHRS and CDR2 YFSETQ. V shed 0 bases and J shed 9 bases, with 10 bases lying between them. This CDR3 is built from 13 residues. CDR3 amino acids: CASSLGGGLEQFF. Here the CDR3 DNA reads TGCGCCAGCAGCTTGGGAGGAGGTCTTGAGCAGTTCTTC. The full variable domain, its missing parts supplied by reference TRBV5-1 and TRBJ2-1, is KAGVTQTPRYLIKTRGQQVTLSCSPISGHRSVSWYQQTPGQGLQFLFEYFSETQRNKGNFPGRFSGRQFSNSRSEMNVSTLELGDSALYLCASSLGGGLEQFFGPGTRLTVL.

The chain's CDR3 is CASRPGGGIYNEQFF. In nucleotides, the CDR3 is TGTGCCAGCAGGCCCGGGGGGGGTATCTACAATGAGCAGTTCTTC. V gene TRBV7-8 combines with J gene TRBJ2-1; TRBD2 matches 8 bases. The germline V gene has CDR1 SGHVS and CDR2 FQNEAQ. The CDR3 extends over 15 amino acids. After removal of 6 bases from V and 3 bases from J, the junction contained 7 bases not matched to a gene.

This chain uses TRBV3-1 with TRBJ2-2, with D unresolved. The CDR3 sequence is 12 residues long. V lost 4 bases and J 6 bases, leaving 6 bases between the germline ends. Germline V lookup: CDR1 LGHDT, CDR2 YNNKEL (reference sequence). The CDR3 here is CASSLQPGELFF. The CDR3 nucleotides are TGTGCCAGCAGCCTCCAACCCGGGGAGCTGTTTTTT. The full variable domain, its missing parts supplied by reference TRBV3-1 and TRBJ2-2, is DTAVSQTPKYLVTQMGNDKSIKCEQNLGHDTMYWYKQDSKKFLKIMFSYNNKELIINETVPNRFSPKSPDKAHLNLHINSLELGDSAVYFCASSLQPGELFFGEGSRLTVL.

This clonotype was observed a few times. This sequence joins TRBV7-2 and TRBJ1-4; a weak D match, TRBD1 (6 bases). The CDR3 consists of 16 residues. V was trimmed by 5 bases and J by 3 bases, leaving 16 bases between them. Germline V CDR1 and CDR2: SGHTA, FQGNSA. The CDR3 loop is CASSPPSDRPNEKLFF. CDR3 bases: TGTGCCAGCAGCCCCCCCTCAGACAGGCCTAATGAAAAACTGTTTTTT.

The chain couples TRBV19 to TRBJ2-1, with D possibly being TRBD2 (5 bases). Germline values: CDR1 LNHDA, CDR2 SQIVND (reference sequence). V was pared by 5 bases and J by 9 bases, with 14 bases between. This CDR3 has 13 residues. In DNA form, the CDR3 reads TGTGCCAGTAGTCCCGGACTCTTTTTTGAGCAGTTCTTC. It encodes CASSPGLFFEQFF.